Presented here are 5 T cell receptor beta chains from one specimen sequenced in a study of blood T cells in healthy people across ages. Through a sample-barcoded 5' primer and a J-beta primer mix, a second PCR was run for roughly 6 to 12 cycles. TCRdb fed the 5' RACE reads into MiXCR, producing one record per CDR3 protein. The sample records 650,000 to 800,000 distinct CDR3 sequences, around 42% being singletons. Material for sequencing was blood. These receptors were taken from a man in his sixties in good health.

The CDR3 nucleotides are TGCAGCGTTCTAGGGACAGAGACCACGAACACCGGGGAGCTGTTTTTT. Translating gives CSVLGTETTNTGELFF. The gene calls are TRBV29-1 and TRBJ2-2; 7 bases agree with TRBD1. The V and J ends lost 5 bases and 0 bases, in that order; junction bases with no gene match: 9. Germline assignment: CDR1 SQVTM and CDR2 ANQGSEA. This CDR3 region has 16 residues.

The chain combines TRBV6-5 with TRBJ2-3; 8 nucleotides match TRBD1. Per the germline V gene, CDR1 is MNHEY and CDR2 is SVGAGI. V gave up 7 bases and J gave up 6 bases; unmatched junction bases: 6. The CDR3 totals 13 residues. The CDR3 nucleotides are TGTGCCAGCAAAAGGGGACAGGCCGATACGCAGTATTTT. Translated, it gives CASKRGQADTQYF.

The chain has TRBV25-1 and TRBJ1-2, with a tentative D call TRBD1 (6 bases). The ends were cut back, 3 bases at V and 8 bases at J, with 19 bases in the middle. The CDR3 runs to 15 residues. Looked up from germline, CDR1 is MGHDK and CDR2 is SYGVNS. The CDR3 nucleotides read TGTGCCAGCAGTGACCATTCGGCGGGGGCCCGCGGCTACACCTTC. Amino acids: CASSDHSAGARGYTF.

The CDR3 DNA sequence: TGCGCCAGCAGCTGGGGCCAGCGGGGGCAAGAGACCCAGTACTTC. Translation: CASSWGQRGQETQYF. V gene TRBV5-1 combines with J gene TRBJ2-5; 8 bases fit TRBD2. Germline trimming cut 3 bases from V and 2 bases from J; bases unmatched to any gene: 6. CDR3 length: 15 residues. The germline V gene has CDR1 SGHRS and CDR2 YFSETQ.

This sequence joins TRBV7-8 and TRBJ2-1; D unclear. This CDR3 spans 14 amino acids. Germline V lookup: CDR1 SGHVS, CDR2 FQNEAQ. V was shortened by 4 bases and J by 3 bases, with 10 bases between the two germline ends. The CDR3 loop is CASSWEAYYNEQFF. The CDR3 DNA sequence: TGTGCCAGCAGCTGGGAAGCGTACTACAATGAGCAGTTCTTC. The full variable domain, completed using reference TRBV7-8 and TRBJ2-1, is GAGVSQSPRYKVAKRGQDVALRCDPISGHVSLFWYQQALGQGPEFLTYFQNEAQLDKSGLPSDRFFAERPEGSVSTLKIQRTQQEDSAVYLCASSWEAYYNEQFFGPGTRLTVL.